This T cell receptor (beta chain) was observed in a study of blood T cell repertoires in COVID-19. Whole-study context: Specimens from acute and convalescent COVID-19 originated in the United States, Italy and Spain.

Trimming pared 5 bases from V and 3 bases from J, leaving 4 bases between. Germline V gene lookup returns CDR1 DFQATT and CDR2 SNEGSKA (reference sequence). This CDR3 comprises 10 residues. Assay used: immunoSEQ multiplex PCR; TCRdb lists only in-frame clones, some missing. The sample lists 200,000 to 300,000 clones, about 89% seen once, with 8.5% to 10% in the top ten. Material for sequencing was peripheral blood. The receptor comes from a man between 40 and 49 years old who had recovered from COVID-19. J is TRBJ1-1 and V is TRBV20-1; unclear D gene. In nucleotides, the CDR3 is TGCAGTGCTCCGGACACTGAAGCTTTCTTT. This sequence encodes CSAPDTEAFF.